This entry concerns a single T cell receptor beta chain. The CDR3 is made up of 14 amino acids. Germline V gene lookup returns CDR1 MNHEY and CDR2 SVGAGI. The V gene lost 7 bases and the J gene lost 5 bases, with 14 bases spanning the gap. This sample is drawn from a study of blood T cell repertoires in COVID-19. Study details: PBMCs, B-cell-depleted T cells, or T cells provided the cDNA or gDNA that made up the material.

The method was immunoSEQ multiplex PCR; TCRdb's version includes in-frame clones alone and lacks a portion of them. The repertoire holds under 150,000 clones, with 70% to 90% as singletons. This sequence originates from a woman between 50 and 59 years old with acute or convalescent COVID-19. J is TRBJ2-2 and V is TRBV6-5; a weak D match, TRBD1 (6 bases). The source material was peripheral blood. The CDR3 DNA reads TGTGCCAGCAAGGGCAGGGGAGAAACCGGGGAGCTGTTTTTT. Amino acid sequence: CASKGRGETGELFF.